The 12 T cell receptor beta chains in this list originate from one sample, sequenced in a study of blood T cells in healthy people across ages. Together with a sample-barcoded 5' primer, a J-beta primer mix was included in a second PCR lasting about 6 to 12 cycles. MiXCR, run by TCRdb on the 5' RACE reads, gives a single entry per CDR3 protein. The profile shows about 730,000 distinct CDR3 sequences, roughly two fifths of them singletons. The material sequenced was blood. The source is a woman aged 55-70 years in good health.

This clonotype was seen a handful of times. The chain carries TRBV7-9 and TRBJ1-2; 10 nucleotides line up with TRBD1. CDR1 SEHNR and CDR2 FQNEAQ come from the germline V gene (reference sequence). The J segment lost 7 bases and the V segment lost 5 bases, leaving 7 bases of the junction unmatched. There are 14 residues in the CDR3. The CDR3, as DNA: TGTGCCAGCAGCAAACCCGACAGGGGGCCTGGCTACACCTTC. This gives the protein CASSKPDRGPGYTF.

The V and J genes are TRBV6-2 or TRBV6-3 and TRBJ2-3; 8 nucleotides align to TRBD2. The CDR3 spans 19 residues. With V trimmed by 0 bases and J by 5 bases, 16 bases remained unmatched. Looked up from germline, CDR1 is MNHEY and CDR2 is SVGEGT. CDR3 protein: CASSYSSPAGTRLKDTQYF. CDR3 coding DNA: TGTGCCAGCAGTTACTCGAGTCCCGCAGGGACTAGACTCAAAGATACGCAGTATTTT.

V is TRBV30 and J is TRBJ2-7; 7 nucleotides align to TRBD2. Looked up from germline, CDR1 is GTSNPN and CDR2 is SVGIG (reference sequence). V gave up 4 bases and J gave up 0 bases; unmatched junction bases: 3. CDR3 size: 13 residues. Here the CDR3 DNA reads TGTGCCTGGACTCTAGCGGACTCCTACGAGCAGTACTTC. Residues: CAWTLADSYEQYF.

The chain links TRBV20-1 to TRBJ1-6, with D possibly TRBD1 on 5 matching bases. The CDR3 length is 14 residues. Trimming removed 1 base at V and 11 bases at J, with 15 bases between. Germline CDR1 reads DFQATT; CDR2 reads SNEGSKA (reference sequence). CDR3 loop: CSARASFQGTPLHF. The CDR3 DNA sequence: TGCAGTGCTAGAGCATCCTTCCAGGGAACACCCCTCCACTTT.

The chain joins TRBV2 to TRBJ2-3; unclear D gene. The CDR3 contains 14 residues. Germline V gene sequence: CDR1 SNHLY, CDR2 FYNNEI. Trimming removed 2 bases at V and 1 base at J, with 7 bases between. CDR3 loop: CASSERSGTDTQYF. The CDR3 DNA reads TGTGCCAGCAGTGAAAGGTCGGGCACAGATACGCAGTATTTT.

CDR3: CSASLVGGITDTQYF. In DNA, the CDR3 is TGCAGTGCTAGTTTGGTGGGGGGTATAACAGATACGCAGTATTTT. The V and J genes are TRBV20-1 and TRBJ2-3; possibly TRBD2 for D (6 bases). V lost 3 bases, J lost 3 bases, and 16 bases lay in between. Germline V gene data show CDR1 as DFQATT and CDR2 as SNEGSKA (reference sequence). This CDR3 region has 15 residues.

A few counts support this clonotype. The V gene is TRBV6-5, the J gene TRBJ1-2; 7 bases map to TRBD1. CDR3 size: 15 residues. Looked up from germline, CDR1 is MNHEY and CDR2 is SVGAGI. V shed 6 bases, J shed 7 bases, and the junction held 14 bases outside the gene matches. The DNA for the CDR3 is TGTGCCAGCAGCTACGTCGCGACAGGGACCTCTGGCTACACCTTC. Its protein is CASSYVATGTSGYTF.

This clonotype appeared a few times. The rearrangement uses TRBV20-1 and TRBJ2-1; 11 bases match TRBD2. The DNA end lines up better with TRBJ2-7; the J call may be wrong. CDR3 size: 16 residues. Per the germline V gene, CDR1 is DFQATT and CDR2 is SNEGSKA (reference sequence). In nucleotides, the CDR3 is TGCAGTGCTAGTCCCGCACTAGCGGGAGCCTACAATGAGCAGTACTTC. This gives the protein CSASPALAGAYNEQYF.

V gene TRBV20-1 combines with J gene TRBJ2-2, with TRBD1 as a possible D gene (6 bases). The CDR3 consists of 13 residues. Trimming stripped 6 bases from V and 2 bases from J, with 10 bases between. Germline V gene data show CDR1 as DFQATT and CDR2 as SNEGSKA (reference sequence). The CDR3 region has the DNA TGCAGTGCCCGGACAGCCAACACCGGGGAGCTGTTTTTT. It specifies CSARTANTGELFF.

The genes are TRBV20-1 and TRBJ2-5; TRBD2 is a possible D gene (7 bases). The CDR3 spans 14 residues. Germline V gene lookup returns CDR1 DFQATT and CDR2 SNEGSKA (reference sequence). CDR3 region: CSSQGGGGQETQYF. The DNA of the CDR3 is TGCAGCTCTCAAGGGGGGGGAGGGCAAGAGACCCAGTACTTC.

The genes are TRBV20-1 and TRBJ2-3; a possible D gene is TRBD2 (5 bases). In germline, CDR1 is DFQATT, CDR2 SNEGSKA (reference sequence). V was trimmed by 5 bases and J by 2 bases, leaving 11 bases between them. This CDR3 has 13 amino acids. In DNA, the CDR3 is TGCAGTGCTGGAAGGACTTTCACAGATACGCAGTATTTT. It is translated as CSAGRTFTDTQYF.

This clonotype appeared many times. The CDR3: CASSPRHPSYNEQFF. CDR3 coding DNA: TGTGCCAGCAGCCCAAGACACCCCTCCTACAATGAGCAGTTCTTC. The chain uses TRBV6-5 and TRBJ2-1; no clear D gene. Germline V gene lookup returns CDR1 MNHEY and CDR2 SVGAGI. This CDR3 is built from 15 residues. Trimming left V 6 bases short and J 0 bases short, with 12 bases between.